This TCR beta chain originates from a study of PD-1 blockade in mismatch repair-deficient tumors. Study outcomes and limitations: After pembrolizumab, tumor-resident clones rose rapidly, then generally contracted before radiologic responses.

As to this clone: The antigen remains undetermined.

Sequenced by immunoSEQ multiplex PCR; TCRdb stores in-frame clones only, minus some. The table lists 30,000 to 45,000 clones, around four fifths of them singletons, with 1% to 1.4% in the top ten. Trimming cost V 9 bases and J 4 bases; bases outside gene matches: 6. CDR3 length equals 13 residues. The germline V gene has CDR1 WSHSY and CDR2 SAAADI. The origin of this receptor is an adult with mismatch repair-deficient cancer. This specimen consisted of PBMCs, obtained about 40 weeks after starting pembrolizumab. The V call is TRBV10-2, the J call TRBJ1-1; 9 positions match TRBD1. The CDR3 reads CASRTGDATEAFF. The CDR3 DNA is TGCGCCAGTCGGACAGGGGATGCCACTGAAGCTTTCTTT.